The 27 T cell receptor beta chains given below trace back to one sample, sequenced in a study of T cells in Graves' hyperthyroidism and ophthalmopathy. Amplified regions were TCR beta CDR3 sequences from RNA transcripts. The HTBI primer set drove a first-round RT-PCR of the TCR CDR3. TCRdb re-analysed the multiplex PCR reads in MiXCR, keeping a single row per CDR3 protein. The sample consists of hundreds of thousands of distinct CDR3 sequences, approximately 40% of them appearing once. The specimen was blood. These receptors came from a woman aged 40 to 50 with Graves' hyperthyroidism.

This clonotype was seen ten or more times. The gene calls are TRBV12-3 or TRBV12-4 and TRBJ1-2, with 9 bases identical to TRBD1. With 5 bases clipped from V and 8 bases from J, the junction kept 9 bases outside the gene matches. The CDR3 covers 14 residues. The CDR3 DNA follows: TGTGCCAGCAGTCCGGGACAGGGCCTTTTGGGCTACACCTTC. As protein: CASSPGQGLLGYTF.

This clonotype was seen repeatedly, ten times or more. The chain couples TRBV5-5 to TRBJ2-7, with D hard to call. Trimming cost V 2 bases and J 5 bases, with 5 bases left between them. This CDR3 has 11 residues. Germline CDR1 reads SGHKS; CDR2 reads YYEKEE (reference sequence). The CDR3 DNA reads TGTGCCAGCAGCTTCACTGACGAGCAGTACTTC. Amino acids: CASSFTDEQYF. Using reference TRBV5-5 and TRBJ2-7 for the parts outside the CDR3, the full variable domain is DAGVTQSPTHLIKTRGQQVTLRCSPISGHKSVSWYQQVLGQGPQFIFQYYEKEERGRGNFPDRFSARQFPNYSSELNVNALLLGDSALYLCASSFTDEQYFGPGTRLTVT.

The genes are TRBV15 and TRBJ1-2; possibly TRBD1 for D (5 bases). The CDR3 spans 14 residues. Germline-derived CDR1 and CDR2 are LNHNV and YYDKDF (reference sequence). V lost 3 bases to trimming and J lost 6 bases, with 14 bases between them. The CDR3 DNA follows: TGTGCCACCAGCAGCTCCAGGGTAAAAGATGGCTACACCTTC. This sequence encodes CATSSSRVKDGYTF.

The rearrangement uses TRBV10-1 and TRBJ1-1; TRBD1 is a possible D gene (6 bases). The V and J ends lost 2 bases and 0 bases respectively, with 16 bases between them. Per the germline V gene, CDR1 is WNHNN and CDR2 is SYGVQD (reference sequence). The CDR3 contains 17 residues. CDR3: CASSELPGGPMNTEAFF. As DNA, the CDR3 is TGCGCCAGCAGTGAGCTTCCGGGGGGCCCGATGAACACTGAAGCTTTCTTT.

The chain uses TRBV6-1 and TRBJ2-7, with TRBD1 matching 8 bases. V lost 9 bases, J lost 5 bases, and 9 bases stayed unmatched. Germline V lookup: CDR1 MNHNS, CDR2 SASEGT. The CDR3 totals 13 residues. The CDR3 reads CASWAGGWDEQYF. In DNA, the CDR3 is TGTGCCAGTTGGGCAGGGGGCTGGGACGAGCAGTACTTC.

The V gene is TRBV12-3 or TRBV12-4, the J gene TRBJ2-5; D is ambiguous. With 5 bases removed from V and 3 bases from J, the gap between germline ends came to 13 bases. The CDR3 runs to 14 residues. CDR3 DNA sequence: TGTGCCAGCAGTCTCACAGCAGTCAAAGAGACCCAGTACTTC. It is translated as CASSLTAVKETQYF.

Points on this clonotype: Possible read error: a much larger clone is one base away. J is TRBJ1-1 and V is TRBV20-1; D gene unclear. Trimming stripped 5 bases from V and 4 bases from J, with 11 bases between. The CDR3 is made up of 12 amino acids. Germline V lookup: CDR1 DFQATT, CDR2 SNEGSKA (reference sequence). In DNA form, the CDR3 reads TGCAGTGCTCCAAAGGATGCCACTGAAGCTTTCTTT. Translated: CSAPKDATEAFF.

This clonotype was detected ten times or more. The rearrangement uses TRBV18 and TRBJ2-5, with no clear D. The V end was cut by 6 bases, the J end by 1 base, with 9 bases between. CDR3 length equals 13 residues. Germline V lookup: CDR1 KGHSH, CDR2 LQKENI. CDR3 nucleotides: TGTGCCAGCTCGTCGGAAGGCCAAGAGACCCAGTACTTC. Amino acid sequence: CASSSEGQETQYF.

The table lists this clonotype with many counts. CDR3 bases: TGCAGTGTCCCACAGGAAGCCTACGAGCAGTACTTC. Translation: CSVPQEAYEQYF. V usage is TRBV20-1 and J usage is TRBJ2-7, with D perhaps matching TRBD1 (5 bases). V was trimmed by 7 bases and J by 2 bases, leaving 12 bases between them. The CDR3 consists of 12 residues. Germline CDR1 DFQATT, CDR2 SNEGSKA (reference sequence).

V is TRBV5-5 and J is TRBJ2-7, with D perhaps TRBD2 (7 bases). V was shortened by 5 bases and J by 0 bases, with 30 bases between the two germline ends. This CDR3 is 20 amino acids long. Germline V gives CDR1 SGHKS, CDR2 YYEKEE (reference sequence). CDR3 nucleotides: TGTGCCAGCAGTTTTTCCTTAGCCAGCTTAGGGGGAGGGGGCTCCTACGAGCAGTACTTC. It codes for CASSFSLASLGGGGSYEQYF.

The CDR3 region is CASSQPGQRGWGYTF. Written as DNA, the CDR3 is TGCGCCAGCAGCCAACCGGGACAGAGAGGATGGGGCTACACCTTC. This chain connects TRBV4-1 to TRBJ1-2; 7 positions agree with TRBD1. This CDR3 has 15 amino acids. V shed 2 bases, J shed 8 bases, and the junction held 11 bases outside the gene matches. Germline V gene sequence: CDR1 MGHRA, CDR2 YSYEKL.

The chain uses TRBV5-1 and TRBJ1-2; D unclear. Trimming took off 4 bases at V and 4 bases at J, with 11 bases between the two ends. Germline loops: CDR1 SGHRS, CDR2 YFSETQ. The CDR3 loop spans 13 amino acids. CDR3 sequence: CASSPDGFYGYTF. CDR3 coding DNA: TGCGCCAGCAGCCCGGACGGATTCTATGGCTACACCTTC. The variable domain in full, completed from reference TRBV5-1 and TRBJ1-2, reads KAGVTQTPRYLIKTRGQQVTLSCSPISGHRSVSWYQQTPGQGLQFLFEYFSETQRNKGNFPGRFSGRQFSNSRSEMNVSTLELGDSALYLCASSPDGFYGYTFGSGTRLTVV.

The chain carries TRBV2 and TRBJ2-1, with 7 nucleotides matching TRBD1. In germline, CDR1 is SNHLY, CDR2 FYNNEI. The V segment lost 4 bases and the J segment 6 bases; nucleotides outside the gene matches: 6. The CDR3 consists of 14 residues. The CDR3 loop is CASSVNRGGNEQFF. DNA of the CDR3: TGTGCCAGCAGTGTTAACAGGGGTGGCAATGAGCAGTTCTTC.

A note on this clonotype: This may stem from a read error, because a much larger clone lies one nucleotide away. V usage is TRBV12-3 or TRBV12-4 and J usage is TRBJ1-5, with 7 bases aligning to TRBD1. This CDR3 has 14 amino acids. The CDR3 protein is CASTIQGRDQPQRF. DNA for the CDR3: TGTGCCAGCACCATACAGGGGCGAGACCAGCCCCAGCGTTTT.

There are many counts of this clonotype. The rearrangement joins TRBV6-5 to TRBJ2-7; D unresolved. Trimming took off 5 bases at V and 4 bases at J, with 9 bases between the two ends. This CDR3 spans 12 amino acids. Germline CDR1 is MNHEY and CDR2 is SVGAGI. CDR3 protein: CASSAEPYEQYF. The CDR3 nucleotides are TGTGCCAGCAGTGCGGAGCCGTACGAGCAGTACTTC.

This clonotype has a single count. The junction differs from germline at one of its ends, possibly a read error. The CDR3 spells CASSLTSGFTDTQYF. For the CDR3, the DNA is TGTGCCAGCAGCCTAACTAGCGGGTTCACAGATACGCAGTATTTT. The chain is built from TRBV7-3 and TRBJ2-3; 9 nucleotides agree with TRBD2. The CDR3 has 15 residues. Germline CDR1 reads SGHTA; CDR2 reads FQGTGA.

This clonotype appeared many times. This chain connects TRBV25-1 to TRBJ1-5; D is unclear. Germline loops: CDR1 MGHDK, CDR2 SYGVNS. The germline V and J ends were trimmed by 3 bases and 7 bases, with 19 bases remaining between them. The CDR3 is made up of 16 amino acids. CDR3 coding DNA: TGTGCCAGCAGTGAGTCTCGTTATCCTTCGGAGCAGCCCCAGCATTTT. Protein product: CASSESRYPSEQPQHF.

This chain connects TRBV20-1 to TRBJ1-2, with TRBD1 identical over 7 bases. J was trimmed by 2 bases and V by 0 bases; bases with no gene match: 9. The CDR3 has 16 residues. Germline V gives CDR1 DFQATT, CDR2 SNEGSKA (reference sequence). The CDR3, as DNA: TGCAGTGCTAGAGATATTGGCGACAGGGTCAACTATGGCTACACCTTC. This codes for CSARDIGDRVNYGYTF.

This clonotype was found once. CDR3 coding DNA: TGTGCCAGCAGCCCCCGAGTAGATACGCAGTATTTT. This translates into CASSPRVDTQYF. This sequence joins TRBV7-8 and TRBJ2-3; D ambiguous. Germline values: CDR1 SGHVS, CDR2 FQNEAQ. V lost 5 bases, J lost 5 bases, and 8 bases lay in between. The CDR3 is made up of 12 amino acids.

This sequence joins TRBV19 and TRBJ1-1; 10 nucleotides agree with TRBD1. The trim removed 7 bases at V and 0 bases at J, leaving 8 bases unmatched. This CDR3 comprises 16 residues. Germline V gene data show CDR1 as LNHDA and CDR2 as SQIVND (reference sequence). CDR3 residues: CASKGGTGVMNTEAFF. In DNA, the CDR3 is TGTGCCAGTAAGGGGGGGACAGGGGTCATGAACACTGAAGCTTTCTTT.

This clonotype has ten or more counts. This chain connects TRBV7-2 to TRBJ2-7, with TRBD2 identical over 10 bases. The CDR3 spans 16 residues. Trimming removed 6 bases from V and 5 bases from J; junction bases left unmatched: 13. Germline V lookup: CDR1 SGHTA, CDR2 FQGNSA. CDR3 in amino acids: CASRRTSGPSLHEQYF. The CDR3 DNA reads as TGTGCCAGCAGAAGGACTAGCGGCCCCTCCCTCCACGAGCAGTACTTC.

This clonotype was counted a few times. This chain uses TRBV11-3 with TRBJ2-5, with TRBD2 matching 10 bases. The CDR3 covers 17 residues. Germline V CDR1 and CDR2: SGHNT, YENEEA. With 2 bases clipped from V and 7 bases from J, the junction kept 13 bases outside the gene matches. The CDR3 spells CASSLTSGTSFQMTQYF. In DNA, the CDR3 is TGTGCCAGCAGCTTAACTAGCGGGACCTCATTTCAAATGACCCAGTACTTC.

V and J are TRBV30 and TRBJ2-5; D not resolved. The CDR3 is 12 amino acids. CDR1 and CDR2 (germline): GTSNPN, SVGIG (reference sequence). The V end was cut by 3 bases, the J end by 0 bases, with 5 bases between. Here the CDR3 DNA reads TGTGCCTGGAGGGGGTACCAAGAGACCCAGTACTTC. Amino acid sequence: CAWRGYQETQYF.

This chain links TRBV2 with TRBJ2-7; 8 bases line up with TRBD1. The CDR3 is 14 amino acids. The germline V gene has CDR1 SNHLY and CDR2 FYNNEI. J lost 3 bases, V lost 1 base, and 2 bases had no gene match. The CDR3 DNA is TGTGCCAGCAGTGAAGACACAGGGGGCTACGAGCAGTACTTC. Encoded protein: CASSEDTGGYEQYF.

This clonotype was counted many times. The rearrangement joins TRBV7-9 to TRBJ1-2, with D hard to call. The germline V and J ends were trimmed by 5 bases and 3 bases, with 13 bases remaining between them. CDR1 is SEHNR, CDR2 FQNEAQ, per germline (reference sequence). The CDR3 spans 14 residues. CDR3 in amino acids: CASSPPNRHYGYTF. The CDR3 DNA follows: TGTGCCAGCAGCCCACCAAACAGACACTATGGCTACACCTTC.

This clonotype came up a few times. The J gene is TRBJ1-1, the V gene TRBV7-9, with 7 bases that match TRBD1. The germline V gene has CDR1 SEHNR and CDR2 FQNEAQ (reference sequence). CDR3 size: 18 residues. J was trimmed by 0 bases and V by 3 bases; bases with no gene match: 13. CDR3 loop: CASSFFPGEGAVNTEAFF. CDR3 in DNA: TGTGCCAGCAGCTTCTTCCCTGGCGAGGGGGCTGTGAACACTGAAGCTTTCTTT.

This clonotype was observed many times. The chain carries TRBV24-1 and TRBJ2-5; D is uncertain. Germline CDR1 reads KGHDR; CDR2 reads SFDVKD. CDR3 length: 13 residues. Trimming took off 5 bases at V and 4 bases at J, with 10 bases between the two ends. The CDR3 bases are TGTGCCACCAGTGGGACCCCAGGAGAGACCCAGTACTTC. Amino acids: CATSGTPGETQYF.